This TCR beta chain is drawn from a study of T cells in localized non-small cell lung cancer. General study results and limits: Only one tumor region was sequenced, so heterogeneity remains possible.

Profiling relied on immunoSEQ multiplex PCR, and the TCRdb table lists in-frame clones only, not all of them. The repertoire has 2,500 or so clones, about 25% of them found once; the top ten carry approximately 16%. The CDR3 is 14 residues long. The V gene's germline CDR1 is SGHNT and CDR2 YENEEA. V lost 4 bases and J 5 bases, leaving 11 bases between the germline ends. This clone is medium-sized by share. What it binds is not known. V and J are TRBV11-3 and TRBJ1-4, with D tentatively TRBD1 (5 bases). The sample here was lung tumor tissue, taken before any cancer treatment. The TCR originated in a female donor older than 55 with stage I lung adenocarcinoma. CDR3 nucleotides: TGTGCCAGCAGCTACGGGACGGAGAATGAAAAACTGTTTTTT. Translating gives CASSYGTENEKLFF.